The source of this TCR beta chain is a study of cytomegalovirus exposure and HLA in healthy donors. General study points: Another analysis was done later, and it associated around 17,000 TCR beta sequences with HLA alleles at 0.05 false discovery rate.

Researchers ran the PCR with 60 Vbeta and 13 Jbeta primers. TCRdb keeps only in-frame clones here, not all; method: immunoSEQ multiplex PCR. The sample has roughly 26,000 clones, just under 70% seen once; the top ten hold about 4.2%. Germline V CDR1 and CDR2: MNHEY, SMNVEV (reference sequence). The CDR3 runs 13 residues. V was cut by 2 bases and J by 5 bases, with 6 bases left in between. Note on this clone: Its antigen is undetermined.

Donors were ostensibly healthy at sampling, although undocumented immune exposures were probable. Material: PBMCs. This receptor was taken from a woman aged 45-59 years in good health and CMV-seronegative. V is TRBV27 and J is TRBJ2-2; possible D gene TRBD2, 6 bases. The CDR3 region is CASSLGGTGELFF. In nucleotides, the CDR3 is TGTGCCAGCAGTTTAGGGGGGACCGGGGAGCTGTTTTTT.